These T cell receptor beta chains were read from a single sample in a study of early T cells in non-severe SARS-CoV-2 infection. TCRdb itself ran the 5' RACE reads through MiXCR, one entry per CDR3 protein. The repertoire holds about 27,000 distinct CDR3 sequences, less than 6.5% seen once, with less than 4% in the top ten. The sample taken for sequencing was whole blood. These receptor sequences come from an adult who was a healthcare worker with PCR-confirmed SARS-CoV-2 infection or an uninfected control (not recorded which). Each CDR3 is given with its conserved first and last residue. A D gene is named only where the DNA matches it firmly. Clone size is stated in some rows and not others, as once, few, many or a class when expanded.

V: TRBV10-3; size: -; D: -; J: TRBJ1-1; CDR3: CAIRANEGMNTEAFF; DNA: TGTGCCATCAGAGCCAACGAGGGGATGAACACTGAAGCTTTCTTT
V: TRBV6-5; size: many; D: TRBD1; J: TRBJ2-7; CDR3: CASSYRFRDRSSYEQYF; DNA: TGTGCCAGCAGTTACCGATTCCGGGACAGGAGCTCCTACGAGCAGTACTTC
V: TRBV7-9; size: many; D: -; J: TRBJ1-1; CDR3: CASSSQMNTEAFF; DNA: TGTGCCAGCAGCTCCCAGATGAACACTGAAGCTTTCTTT
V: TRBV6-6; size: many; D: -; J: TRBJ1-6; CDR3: CATRFSYNSPLHF; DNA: TGTGCCACCAGATTTTCCTATAATTCACCCCTCCACTTT
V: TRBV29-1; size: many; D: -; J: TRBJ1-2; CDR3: CSVARDYGYTF; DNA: TGCAGCGTTGCAAGGGACTATGGCTACACCTTC
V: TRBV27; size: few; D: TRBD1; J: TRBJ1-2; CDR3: CASSNRGNGYTF; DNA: TGTGCCAGCAGTAACAGGGGAAATGGCTACACCTTC
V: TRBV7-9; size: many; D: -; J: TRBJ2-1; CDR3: CASSLFPGGSDEQFF; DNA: TGTGCCAGCAGCTTATTTCCGGGGGGCTCTGATGAGCAGTTCTTC
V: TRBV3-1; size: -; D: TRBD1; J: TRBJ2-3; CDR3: CASSPQGAQSDTQYF; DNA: TGTGCCAGCAGCCCACAGGGGGCGCAATCAGATACGCAGTATTTT
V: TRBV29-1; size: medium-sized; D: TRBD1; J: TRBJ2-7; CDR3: CSVPGTGGHEQYF; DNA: TGCAGCGTTCCCGGGACAGGGGGCCACGAGCAGTACTTC
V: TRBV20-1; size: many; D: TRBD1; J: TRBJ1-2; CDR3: CSARDQTGGDYGYTF; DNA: TGCAGTGCTAGAGATCAGACAGGGGGCGACTATGGCTACACCTTC
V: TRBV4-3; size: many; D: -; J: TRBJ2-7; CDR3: CASSQDWGNSYEQYF; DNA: TGCGCCAGCAGCCAAGATTGGGGAAACTCCTACGAGCAGTACTTC
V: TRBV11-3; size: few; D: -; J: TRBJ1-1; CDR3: CASSFSMGGNTEAFF; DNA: TGTGCCAGCAGCTTCTCCATGGGCGGTAACACTGAAGCTTTCTTT
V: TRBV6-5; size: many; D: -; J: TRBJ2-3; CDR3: CASSYSPGMGEYF; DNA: TGTGCCAGCAGTTACTCGCCCGGAATGGGGGAGTATTTT
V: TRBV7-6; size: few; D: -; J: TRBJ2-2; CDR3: CASSLAQPGELFF; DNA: TGTGCCAGCAGCTTAGCACAGCCCGGGGAGCTGTTTTTT
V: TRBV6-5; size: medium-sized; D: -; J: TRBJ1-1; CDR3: CASSYSLSTEAFF; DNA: TGTGCCAGCAGTTACTCCCTGTCCACTGAAGCTTTCTTT
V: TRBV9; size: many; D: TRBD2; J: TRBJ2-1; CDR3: CASSVGLADYNEQFF; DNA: TGTGCCAGCAGCGTAGGACTAGCGGATTACAATGAGCAGTTCTTC
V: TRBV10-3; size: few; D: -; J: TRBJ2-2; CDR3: CAISTTGELFF; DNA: TGTGCCATCAGCACCACCGGGGAGCTGTTTTTT
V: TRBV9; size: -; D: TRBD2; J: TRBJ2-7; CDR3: CASSTRAGVGEQYF; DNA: TGTGCCAGCAGCACCCGGGCGGGGGTAGGCGAGCAGTACTTC
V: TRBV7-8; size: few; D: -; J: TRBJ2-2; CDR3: CASSSGAGNTGELFF; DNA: TGTGCCAGCAGCTCGGGGGCAGGGAACACCGGGGAGCTGTTTTTT
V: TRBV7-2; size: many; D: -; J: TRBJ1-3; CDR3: CASSLGRWQTGNTIYF; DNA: TGTGCCAGCAGCTTAGGTCGATGGCAGACGGGAAACACCATATATTTT
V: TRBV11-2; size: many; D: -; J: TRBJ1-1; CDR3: CASSPNSIDTEAFF; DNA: TGTGCCAGCAGCCCAAACTCGATAGACACTGAAGCCTTCTTT
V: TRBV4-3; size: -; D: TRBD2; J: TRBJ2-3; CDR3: CASSQDWGGTNTHTDTQYF; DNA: TGCGCCAGCAGCCAAGATTGGGGGGGGACGAATACACACACAGATACGCAGTATTTT
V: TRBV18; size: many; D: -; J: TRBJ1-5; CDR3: CASSPVTDQPQHF; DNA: TGTGCCAGCTCACCCGTGACAGATCAGCCCCAGCATTTT
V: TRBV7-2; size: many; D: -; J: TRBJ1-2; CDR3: CASSLEGIDGYTF; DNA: TGTGCCAGCAGCTTAGAGGGCATCGATGGCTACACCTTC
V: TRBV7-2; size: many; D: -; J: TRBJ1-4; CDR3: CASSSRGTTNEKLFF; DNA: TGTGCCAGCAGCTCTAGGGGTACAACTAATGAAAAACTGTTTTTT
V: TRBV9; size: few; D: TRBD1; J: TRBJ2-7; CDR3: CASSPGQNRYEQYF; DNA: TGTGCCAGCAGCCCGGGACAGAATCGTTACGAGCAGTACTTC
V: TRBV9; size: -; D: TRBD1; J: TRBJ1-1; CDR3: CASSPGTVNTEAFF; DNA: TGTGCCAGCAGCCCTGGGACAGTGAACACTGAAGCTTTCTTT
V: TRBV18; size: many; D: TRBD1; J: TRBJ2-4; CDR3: CASSPSQGAWEYF; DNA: TGTGCCAGCTCACCGTCACAGGGGGCATGGGAGTACTTC
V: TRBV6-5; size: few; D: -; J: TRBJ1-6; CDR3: CASKRTNSPLHF; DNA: TGTGCCAGCAAACGTACCAATTCACCCCTCCACTTT
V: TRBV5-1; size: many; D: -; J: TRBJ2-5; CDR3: CASSPSKGQETQYF; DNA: TGCGCCAGCAGCCCTTCTAAAGGGCAAGAGACCCAGTACTTC
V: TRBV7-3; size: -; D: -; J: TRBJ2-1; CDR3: CASSLTGYEQFF; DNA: TGTGCCAGCAGCTTAACTGGTTATGAGCAGTTCTTC
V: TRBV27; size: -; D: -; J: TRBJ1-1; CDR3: CASSLSHSSAEAFF; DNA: TGTGCCAGCAGTTTATCACACAGCTCGGCTGAAGCTTTCTTT
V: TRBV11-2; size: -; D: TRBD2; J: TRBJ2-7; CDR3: CASSVPSGSSYEQYF; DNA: TGTGCCAGCAGCGTACCTAGCGGGAGCTCCTACGAGCAGTACTTC
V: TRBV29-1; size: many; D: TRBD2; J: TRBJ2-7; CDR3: CSVAHGGDRSEQYF; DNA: TGCAGCGTCGCGCACGGGGGGGATCGGAGCGAGCAGTACTTC
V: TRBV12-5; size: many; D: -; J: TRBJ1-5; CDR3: CASGLGQVGQPQHF; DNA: TGTGCTAGTGGTTTGGGACAGGTTGGTCAGCCCCAGCATTTT
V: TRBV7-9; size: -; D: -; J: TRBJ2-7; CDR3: CASSPGRGKSYEQYF; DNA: TGTGCCAGCAGCCCGGGTAGAGGGAAGAGCTACGAGCAGTACTTC
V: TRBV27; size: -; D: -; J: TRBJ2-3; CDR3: CASSYYSPRTDTQYF; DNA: TGTGCCAGCAGTTATTATAGTCCCCGGACAGATACGCAGTATTTT
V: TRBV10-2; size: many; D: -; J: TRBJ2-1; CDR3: CASSDSVLRDEQFF; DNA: TGCGCCAGCAGTGATTCGGTCCTTAGGGATGAGCAGTTCTTC
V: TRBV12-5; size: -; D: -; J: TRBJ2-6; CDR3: CASGETVSLSGANVLTF; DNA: TGTGCTAGTGGTGAAACAGTTTCCCTCTCTGGGGCCAACGTCCTGACTTTC
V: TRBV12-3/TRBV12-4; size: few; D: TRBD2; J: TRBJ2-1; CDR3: CASSLLAGDNEQFF; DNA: TGTGCCAGCAGTTTACTAGCGGGGGACAATGAGCAGTTCTTC
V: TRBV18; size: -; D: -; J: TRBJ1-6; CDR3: CASSPTTTGSSYNSPLHF; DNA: TGTGCCAGCTCACCGACCACTACGGGTTCTTCCTATAATTCACCCCTCCACTTT
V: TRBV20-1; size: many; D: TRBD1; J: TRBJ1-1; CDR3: CSARTTGGLEAFF; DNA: TGCAGTGCTAGGACCACAGGGGGCCTTGAGGCTTTCTTT
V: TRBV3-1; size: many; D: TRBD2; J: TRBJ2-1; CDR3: CASSQVRGGSDNEQFF; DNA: TGTGCCAGCAGCCAAGTGCGGGGGGGGAGTGACAATGAGCAGTTCTTC
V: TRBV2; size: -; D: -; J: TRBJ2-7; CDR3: CAINRDYEQYF; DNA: TGTGCCATTAACAGGGACTACGAGCAGTACTTC
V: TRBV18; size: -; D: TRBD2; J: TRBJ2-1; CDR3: CASSLRTSGGYNEQFF; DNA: TGTGCCAGCTCACTAAGGACTAGCGGGGGATACAATGAGCAGTTCTTC
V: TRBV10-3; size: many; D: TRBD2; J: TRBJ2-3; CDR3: CAISGTSGGTSTDTQYF; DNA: TGTGCCATCAGTGGGACTAGCGGGGGAACTAGCACAGATACGCAGTATTTT